This T cell receptor beta chain was obtained from a study of CD8 T cells in ankylosing spondylitis. Trimming at V came to 2 bases and at J to 2 bases, leaving 5 bases not matched to a gene. The germline V gene encodes CDR1 SGHKS and CDR2 YYEKEE (reference sequence). CDR3 length: 15 residues. TCRdb itself ran the 5' RACE reads through MiXCR, one entry per CDR3 protein. Among around 23,000 distinct CDR3 sequences listed, approximately 16% were seen once. This clonotype was detected a few times. This TCR derives from a male donor with ankylosing spondylitis or in good health (not recorded which). The sequenced sample consisted of blood. This chain joins TRBV5-5 and TRBJ2-7; 9 bases are a match to TRBD1. CDR3 residues: CASSFPGDRAYEQYF. The CDR3 DNA sequence: TGTGCCAGCAGCTTTCCTGGGGACAGGGCCTACGAGCAGTACTTC.